This T cell receptor beta chain was recorded in a study of cytomegalovirus exposure and HLA in healthy donors. Study conclusions and caveats: By a later analysis, the bulk of CMV-associated TCR beta chains appeared HLA-restricted. Later analysis suggested links between common viral pathogens and several top significant clusters.

The CDR3 is made up of 14 amino acids. V shed 0 bases, J shed 6 bases, and the junction held 2 bases outside the gene matches. Germline loops: CDR1 SGDLS, CDR2 YYNGEE. As for this clone: Its antigen is unknown.

Vbeta (60) and Jbeta (13) primers were used in the PCR. The table came from immunoSEQ multiplex PCR; TCRdb's copy has only in-frame clones and leaves some out. Here the sample spans 140,000 or so clones, over 80% being singletons. The clonotype originates from a female donor in good health and CMV-seronegative. The V call is TRBV9, the J call TRBJ2-2; TRBD2 agrees at 7 bases. Sequenced input: PBMCs. CDR3 in amino acids: CASSVEGGAGELFF. The DNA of the CDR3 is TGTGCCAGCAGCGTAGAGGGAGGGGCCGGGGAGCTGTTTTTT.